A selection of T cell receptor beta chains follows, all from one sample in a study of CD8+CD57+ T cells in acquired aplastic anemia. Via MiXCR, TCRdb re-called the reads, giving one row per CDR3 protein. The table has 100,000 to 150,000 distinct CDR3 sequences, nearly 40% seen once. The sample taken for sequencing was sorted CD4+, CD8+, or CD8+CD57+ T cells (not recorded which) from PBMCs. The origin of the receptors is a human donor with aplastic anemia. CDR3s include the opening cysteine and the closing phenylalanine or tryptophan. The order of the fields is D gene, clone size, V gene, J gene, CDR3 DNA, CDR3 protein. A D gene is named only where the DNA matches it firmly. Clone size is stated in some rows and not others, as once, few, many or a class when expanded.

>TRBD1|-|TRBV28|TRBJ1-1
TGTGCCAGCAGTTCCGGGGGACAGGGGGCGGCTGAAGCTTTCTTT
CASSSGGQGAAEAFF
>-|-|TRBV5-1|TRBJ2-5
TGCGCCAGCAGCTTGGCATTCGAGACCCAGTACTTC
CASSLAFETQYF
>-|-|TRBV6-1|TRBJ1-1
TGTGCCAGCGTTCGATTGGGGAACACTGAAGCTTTCTTT
CASVRLGNTEAFF
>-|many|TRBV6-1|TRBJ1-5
TGTGCCAGCAAGGGCAGGCCCAATCAGCCCCAGCATTTT
CASKGRPNQPQHF
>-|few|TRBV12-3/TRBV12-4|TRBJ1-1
TGTGCCAGCACTTTTGGCAGGCAGAACACTGAAGCTTTCTTT
CASTFGRQNTEAFF
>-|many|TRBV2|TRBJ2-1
TGTGCCAGCAAGGAGGAGGGTGAGCAGTTCTTC
CASKEEGEQFF
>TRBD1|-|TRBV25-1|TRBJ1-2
TGTGCCAGCAGTCCCGGGGGGCAGGGGGCCGATGGCTACACCTTC
CASSPGGQGADGYTF
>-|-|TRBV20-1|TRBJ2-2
TGCAGTGCTTCCGGGACGGAGAACACCGGGGAGCTGTTTTTT
CSASGTENTGELFF
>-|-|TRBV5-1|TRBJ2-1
TGCGCCAGCAGCTTTACAGGGGGGGTAGGCAATGAGCAGTTCTTC
CASSFTGGVGNEQFF
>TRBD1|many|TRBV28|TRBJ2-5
TGTGCCAGCAGACCTCGGACAGGGGCCCTAGGGACCCAGTACTTC
CASRPRTGALGTQYF
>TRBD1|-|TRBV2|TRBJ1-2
TGTGCCAGCAGTCCCCAAGGACAGGGCTCTTTGGGCTACACCTTC
CASSPQGQGSLGYTF
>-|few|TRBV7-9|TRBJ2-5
TGCGCCAGCAGCTTGGGGGAAGAGACCCAGTACTTC
CASSLGEETQYF
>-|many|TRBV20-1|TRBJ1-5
TGCAGTGCTAGAGATAGAGGTTTCGATCAGCCCCAGCATTTT
CSARDRGFDQPQHF
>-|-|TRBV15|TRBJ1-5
TGTGCCACCAGCCGAATACAGAGGGACCAGCCCCAGCATTTT
CATSRIQRDQPQHF
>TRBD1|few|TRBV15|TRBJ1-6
TGTGCCACCAGCATTAGTACAGGGGATAATTCACCCCTCCACTTT
CATSISTGDNSPLHF
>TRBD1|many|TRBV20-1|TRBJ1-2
TGCAGGAACTCGACAGGGGAGGGCTATGGCTACACCTTC
CRNSTGEGYGYTF
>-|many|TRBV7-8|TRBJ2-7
TGTGCCAGCAGCTCACCACAGGGCCTCCCCTACGAGCAGTACTTC
CASSSPQGLPYEQYF
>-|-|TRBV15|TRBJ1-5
TGTGCCACCAGTAGGGACCGAAGACAGCCCCAGCATTTT
CATSRDRRQPQHF
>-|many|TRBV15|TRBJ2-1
TGTGCCACCAGAGTTTCCGACAATGAGCAGTTCTTC
CATRVSDNEQFF
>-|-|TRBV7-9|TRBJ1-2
TGTGCCAGCAGCTTAGACGGAACTAACTATGGCTACACCTTC
CASSLDGTNYGYTF
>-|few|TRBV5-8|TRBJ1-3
TGTGCCAGCAGCTTGGATTCAGGGAAAGGAAACACCATATATTTT
CASSLDSGKGNTIYF
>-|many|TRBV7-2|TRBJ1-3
TGTGCCAGCAGCTTAAAGCCGGGCCTCTCTGGAAACACCATATATTTT
CASSLKPGLSGNTIYF
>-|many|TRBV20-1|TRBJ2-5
TGCAGTGCTCGTCAAGAGACCCAGTACTTC
CSARQETQYF
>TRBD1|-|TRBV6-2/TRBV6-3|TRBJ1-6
TGTGCCAGCACCACCCCCCTGACCGGGACAGGTAATTCACCCCTCCACTTT
CASTTPLTGTGNSPLHF